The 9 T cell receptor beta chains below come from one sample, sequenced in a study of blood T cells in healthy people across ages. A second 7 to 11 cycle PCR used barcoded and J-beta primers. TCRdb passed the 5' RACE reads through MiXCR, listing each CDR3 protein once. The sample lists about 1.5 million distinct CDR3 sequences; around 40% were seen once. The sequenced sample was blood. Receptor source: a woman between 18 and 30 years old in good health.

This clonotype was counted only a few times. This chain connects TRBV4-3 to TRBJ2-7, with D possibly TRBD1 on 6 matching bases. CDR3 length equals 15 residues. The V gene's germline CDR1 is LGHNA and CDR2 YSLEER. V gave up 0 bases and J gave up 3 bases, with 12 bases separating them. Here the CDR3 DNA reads TGCGCCAGCAGCCAAGAGGGCATAGGGGGCTACGAGCAGTACTTC. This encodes CASSQEGIGGYEQYF.

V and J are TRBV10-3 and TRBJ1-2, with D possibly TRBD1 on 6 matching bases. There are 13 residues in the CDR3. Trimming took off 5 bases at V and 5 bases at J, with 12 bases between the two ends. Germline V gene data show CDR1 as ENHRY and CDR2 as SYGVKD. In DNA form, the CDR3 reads TGTGCCATCAGTTCGTGGGGGGCTTATGGCTACACCTTC. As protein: CAISSWGAYGYTF.

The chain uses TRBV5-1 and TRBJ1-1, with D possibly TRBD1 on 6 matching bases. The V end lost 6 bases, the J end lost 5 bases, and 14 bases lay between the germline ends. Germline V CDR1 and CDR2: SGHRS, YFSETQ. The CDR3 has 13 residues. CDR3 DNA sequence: TGCGCCAGCAAAGAGGGGGTTGGTACTGAAGCTTTCTTT. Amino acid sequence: CASKEGVGTEAFF.

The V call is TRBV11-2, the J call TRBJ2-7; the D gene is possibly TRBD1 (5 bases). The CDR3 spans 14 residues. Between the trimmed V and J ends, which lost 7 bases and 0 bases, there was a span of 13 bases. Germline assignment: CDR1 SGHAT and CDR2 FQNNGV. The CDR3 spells CASTQGPSSYEQYF. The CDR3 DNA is TGTGCCAGCACCCAGGGCCCCAGCTCCTACGAGCAGTACTTC.

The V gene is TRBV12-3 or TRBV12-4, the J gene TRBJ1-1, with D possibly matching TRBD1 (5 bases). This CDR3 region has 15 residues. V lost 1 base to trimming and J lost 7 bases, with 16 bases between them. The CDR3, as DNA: TGTGCCAGCAGTTTAGGGGGGGGGATAGAGGTTGAAGCTTTCTTT. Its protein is CASSLGGGIEVEAFF.

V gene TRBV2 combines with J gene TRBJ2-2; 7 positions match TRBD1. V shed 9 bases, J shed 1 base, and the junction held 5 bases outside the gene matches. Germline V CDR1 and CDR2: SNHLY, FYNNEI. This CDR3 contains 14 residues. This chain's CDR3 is CARERTGNTGELFF. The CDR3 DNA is TGTGCCAGGGAAAGGACAGGGAACACCGGGGAGCTGTTTTTT.

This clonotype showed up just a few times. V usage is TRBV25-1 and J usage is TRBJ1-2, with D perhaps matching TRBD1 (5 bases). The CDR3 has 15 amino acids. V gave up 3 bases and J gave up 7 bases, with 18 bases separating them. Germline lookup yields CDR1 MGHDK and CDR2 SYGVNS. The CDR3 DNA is TGTGCCAGCAGTGACCCCGACGCGGGGGATAGTGGCTACACCTTC. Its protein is CASSDPDAGDSGYTF.

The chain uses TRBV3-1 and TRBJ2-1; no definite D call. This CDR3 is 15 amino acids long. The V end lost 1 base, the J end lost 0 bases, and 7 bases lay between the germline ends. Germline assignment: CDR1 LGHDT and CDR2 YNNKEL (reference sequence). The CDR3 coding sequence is TGTGCCAGCAGCCAAGTCAGGAGCTCCTACAATGAGCAGTTCTTC. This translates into CASSQVRSSYNEQFF.

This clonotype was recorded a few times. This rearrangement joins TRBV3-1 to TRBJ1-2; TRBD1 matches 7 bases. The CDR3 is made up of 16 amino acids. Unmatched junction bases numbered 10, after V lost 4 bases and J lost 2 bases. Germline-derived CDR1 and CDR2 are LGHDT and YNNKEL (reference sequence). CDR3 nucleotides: TGTGCCAGCAGCCCACAGGGGAGTGGGGTGAACTATGGCTACACCTTC. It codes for CASSPQGSGVNYGYTF.